Listed here is a single T cell receptor (beta chain). Antigen unknown. This entry belongs to a study of shared clonotypes between healthy human individuals. Study-wide results and limits: What naive subsets generally showed was a larger estimated richness than memory subsets showed.

Generated by immunoSEQ multiplex PCR, the TCRdb table keeps only in-frame clones and is missing some. The table has about 2 million clones, 95% seen once. The CDR3 covers 13 residues. V shed 5 bases and J shed 6 bases, with 11 bases lying between them. CDR1 and CDR2 (germline): LGHNT, FRNRAP. The rearrangement uses TRBV12-5 and TRBJ2-1; tentative D call: TRBD2 (5 bases). Sequencing was carried out using naive CD4+ T cells sorted from blood. Subset noted: CD45RA+ positively selected. This receptor was identified in a man aged 18 to 29 in good health. CDR3 coding DNA: TGTGCTAGTGGTAATCCAGGACTCAATGAGCAGTTCTTC. Protein sequence: CASGNPGLNEQFF.